The 25 T cell receptor beta chains below were found in one sample sequenced in a study of shared clonotypes between healthy human individuals. Clones were read by immunoSEQ multiplex PCR, and TCRdb kept only the in-frame ones, dropping some. The data contain about 1.4 million clones, around 95% of them singletons. The sequenced sample consisted of naive CD4+ T cells sorted from blood. The subset here: CD45RA+ positively selected. Receptors originate from a man aged 25-45 years in good health.

This clone came up once. The V and J genes are TRBV5-6 and TRBJ2-3, with D possibly being TRBD2 (6 bases). Trimming took off 2 bases at V and 1 base at J, with 20 bases between the two ends. The CDR3 consists of 18 residues. Germline assignment: CDR1 SGHDT and CDR2 YYEEEE. CDR3 nucleotides: TGTGCCAGCAGCTTTTGGGTGACTAGTCGTTCTGGCACAGATACGCAGTATTTT. Its protein product is CASSFWVTSRSGTDTQYF.

This clone was counted once. This sequence joins TRBV5-1 and TRBJ2-5; 15 bases match TRBD2. The germline gives CDR1 SGHRS, CDR2 YFSETQ. V lost 4 bases to trimming and J lost 4 bases; unmatched junction nucleotides: 5. CDR3 length: 16 amino acids. The CDR3 DNA is TGCGCCAGCAGCGGACTAGCGGGAGGGATAAGAGAGACCCAGTACTTC. Protein product: CASSGLAGGIRETQYF.

CDR3 region: CASSSFRGLAGESEGEQYF. Here the CDR3 DNA reads TGTGCCAGCAGCTCATTCCGGGGACTAGCGGGGGAATCCGAGGGGGAGCAGTACTTC. This rearrangement joins TRBV11-2 to TRBJ2-7; TRBD2 matches 14 bases. V shed 4 bases, J shed 7 bases, and the junction held 18 bases outside the gene matches. Germline V lookup: CDR1 SGHAT, CDR2 FQNNGV. The CDR3 length is 19 residues.

The chain recombines TRBV19 with TRBJ2-1; D is uncertain. CDR1 LNHDA and CDR2 SQIVND come from the germline V gene (reference sequence). V shed 4 bases and J shed 8 bases, with 24 bases lying between them. This CDR3 comprises 17 residues. CDR3 sequence: CASSNNLGSRRLDEQFF. Here the CDR3 DNA reads TGTGCCAGTAGTAATAACCTCGGTAGCCGGCGATTAGATGAGCAGTTCTTC.

Worth noting for this clone: The same CDR3 arises from other DNA sequences in this sample as well. This chain joins TRBV27 and TRBJ2-3; D unclear. The V gene's germline CDR1 is MNHEY and CDR2 SMNVEV (reference sequence). CDR3 length: 11 amino acids. Trimming took 5 bases from V and 2 from J, leaving 2 bases between them. For the CDR3, the DNA is TGTGCCAGCAGTCCCACAGATACGCAGTATTTT. Translating it yields CASSPTDTQYF.

The gene calls are TRBV6-5 and TRBJ2-1; 8 positions agree with TRBD2. CDR3 size: 14 residues. V shed 10 bases and J 7 bases; nucleotides not matched to a gene: 12. CDR1 is MNHEY and CDR2 is SVGAGI in the germline V gene. The CDR3: CATRAGAAGNEQFF. The CDR3 DNA follows: TGTGCCACCCGAGCGGGAGCAGCAGGTAATGAGCAGTTCTTC.

The rearrangement uses TRBV7-3 and TRBJ2-1; 9 bases fit TRBD2. Unmatched junction bases numbered 11, after V lost 5 bases and J lost 3 bases. The CDR3 sequence is 17 residues long. CDR1 is SGHTA and CDR2 is FQGTGA in the germline V gene. The CDR3 sequence: CASSPLPTSGNYNEQFF. As DNA, the CDR3 is TGTGCCAGCAGCCCCCTCCCGACTAGCGGAAACTACAATGAGCAGTTCTTC.

The gene calls are TRBV7-9 and TRBJ2-2, with a weak D call TRBD2 (5 bases). The CDR3 is made up of 13 amino acids. Germline lookup yields CDR1 SEHNR and CDR2 FQNEAQ (reference sequence). V was trimmed by 1 base and J by 9 bases, leaving 9 bases between them. Here the CDR3 reads CASSLGSGWELFF. CDR3 DNA: TGTGCCAGCAGCTTAGGATCGGGGTGGGAGCTGTTTTTT.

The CDR3 bases are TGTGCCAGCAGCCTAGGTCGTCTCCACAATGAGCAGTTCTTC. Translating it yields CASSLGRLHNEQFF. The rearrangement joins TRBV6-5 to TRBJ2-1, with no clear D. Trimming removed 6 bases at V and 5 bases at J, with 14 bases between. Germline-derived CDR1 and CDR2 are MNHEY and SVGAGI. The CDR3 totals 14 residues.

This clone was seen only a few times. The rearrangement joins TRBV6-1 to TRBJ2-7; D is unresolved. Germline values: CDR1 MNHNS, CDR2 SASEGT. V lost 3 bases and J lost 7, with 7 bases in between. The length of the CDR3 is 11 residues. The CDR3, as DNA: TGTGCCAGCAGTGATGGGTGGGAGCAGTACTTC. This translates into CASSDGWEQYF.

The chain has TRBV7-9 and TRBJ2-7; TRBD2 agrees at 10 bases. Trimming removed 5 bases from V and 5 bases from J; junction bases left unmatched: 6. The CDR3 runs 14 residues. Germline V gene lookup returns CDR1 SEHNR and CDR2 FQNEAQ (reference sequence). DNA of the CDR3: TGTGCCAGCAGCGCCGGGACTAGCGTTAACGAGCAGTACTTC. Translated, it gives CASSAGTSVNEQYF. Full variable domain (rest looked up from reference TRBV7-9 and TRBJ2-7): DTGVSQNPRHKITKRGQNVTFRCDPISEHNRLYWYRQTLGQGPEFLTYFQNEAQLEKSRLLSDRFSAERPKGSFSTLEIQRTEQGDSAMYLCASSAGTSVNEQYFGPGTRLTVT.

This clone was observed once. Other DNA sequences from this sample encode an identical CDR3 as well. This rearrangement joins TRBV18 to TRBJ2-5; 8 bases match TRBD1. Germline assignment: CDR1 KGHSH and CDR2 LQKENI. This CDR3 is built from 14 residues. The junction had 0 bases not matched to a gene; V was cut back by 2 bases and J by 1 base. CDR3 protein: CASSPGTGQETQYF. The CDR3 nucleotides are TGTGCCAGCTCACCAGGGACAGGCCAAGAGACCCAGTACTTC.

The V gene is TRBV9, the J gene TRBJ1-1; tentatively, D is TRBD1 (6 bases). Germline V gene data show CDR1 as SGDLS and CDR2 as YYNGEE. This CDR3 is 12 amino acids long. Trimming removed 4 bases from V and 5 bases from J, with 9 bases in between. The CDR3 DNA reads TGTGCCAGCAGCCGAGGGGGTACTGAAGCTTTCTTT. This translates into CASSRGGTEAFF.

The chain employs TRBV9 and TRBJ2-7; 7 bases agree with TRBD2. The length of the CDR3 is 17 residues. The junction had 15 bases not matched to a gene; V was cut back by 0 bases and J by 6 bases. CDR1 and CDR2 (germline): SGDLS, YYNGEE. CDR3 bases: TGTGCCAGCAGCGTAGCTCCCAGCGGGGAGTTACTCGGCGAGCAGTACTTC. It translates to CASSVAPSGELLGEQYF.

V is TRBV7-9 and J is TRBJ2-3, with TRBD2 matching 8 bases. J was trimmed by 2 bases and V by 2 bases; bases with no gene match: 9. This CDR3 is 17 amino acids long. Germline CDR1 SEHNR, CDR2 FQNEAQ (reference sequence). In DNA form, the CDR3 reads TGTGCCAGCAGCTTAAGACTAGCGCCCGCTGACACAGATACGCAGTATTTT. Protein sequence: CASSLRLAPADTDTQYF.

The chain links TRBV18 to TRBJ1-1, with D perhaps TRBD1 (5 bases). The germline V and J ends were trimmed by 0 bases and 4 bases, with 18 bases remaining between them. This CDR3 region has 17 residues. Per the germline V gene, CDR1 is KGHSH and CDR2 is LQKENI. CDR3 nucleotides: TGTGCCAGCTCACCACCGGTTTTGAGGGGCCGGATCACTGAAGCTTTCTTT. As protein: CASSPPVLRGRITEAFF.

This clone has only one observation. The rearrangement links TRBV18 to TRBJ2-3; TRBD2 is a possible D gene (6 bases). CDR3 length: 16 amino acids. V was pared by 5 bases and J by 3 bases, with 18 bases between. Germline V gene data show CDR1 as KGHSH and CDR2 as LQKENI. The chain's CDR3 is CASSALLAGGTDTQYF. CDR3 nucleotide sequence: TGTGCCAGCTCAGCTCTCCTGGCTGGGGGGACAGATACGCAGTATTTT.

This clone appeared once. The V gene is TRBV7-9, the J gene TRBJ2-3; no definite D call. The CDR3 spans 15 residues. Trimming stripped 2 bases from V and 0 bases from J, with 9 bases between. The germline V gene encodes CDR1 SEHNR and CDR2 FQNEAQ (reference sequence). CDR3 DNA: TGTGCCAGCAGCTTAAGAGCTCCTAGCACAGATACGCAGTATTTT. This translates into CASSLRAPSTDTQYF. The full variable domain, in which reference TRBV7-9 and TRBJ2-3 provide the parts outside the CDR3, is DTGVSQNPRHKITKRGQNVTFRCDPISEHNRLYWYRQTLGQGPEFLTYFQNEAQLEKSRLLSDRFSAERPKGSFSTLEIQRTEQGDSAMYLCASSLRAPSTDTQYFGPGTRLTVL.

The chain recombines TRBV21-1 with TRBJ2-1; the tabulated D call, TRBD1, remains unverified against the DNA. TRBV21-1 has pseudogene status. The CDR3 extends over 15 amino acids. The CDR3 DNA is TGTGCCAGCAGCAATGGGGCACCAACACTGGGTGAGCAGTTCTTC. It encodes CASSNGAPTLGEQFF.

A word on this clone: At one of its ends the junction is not consistent with the germline gene, which may arise from a read error. The chain is built from TRBV11-1 and TRBJ2-1, with D hard to call. Per the germline V gene, CDR1 is SGHAT and CDR2 is FQDESV (reference sequence). The length of the CDR3 is 14 residues. CDR3 sequence (DNA): TGTGCCAGCAGCTTAGCCGGGCCTCCTAATGAGGAGTTCTTC. Translation: CASSLAGPPNEEFF.

This rearrangement joins TRBV7-3 to TRBJ2-1; the match to TRBD2 covers 11 bases. Germline-derived CDR1 and CDR2 are SGHTA and FQGTGA. V lost 5 bases, J lost 0 bases, and 12 bases stayed unmatched. This CDR3 comprises 19 residues. This chain's CDR3 is CASSPEGLAETSSYNEQFF. The CDR3 DNA reads as TGTGCCAGCAGCCCCGAGGGACTAGCGGAGACGAGCTCCTACAATGAGCAGTTCTTC.

CDR3 protein: CASSVGGRGHNEQFF. The DNA for the CDR3 is TGTGCCAGCAGCGTAGGCGGGAGGGGGCACAATGAGCAGTTCTTC. The chain is built from TRBV9 and TRBJ2-1; 9 bases align to TRBD2. CDR3 length equals 15 residues. Germline V gene lookup returns CDR1 SGDLS and CDR2 YYNGEE. V lost 0 bases, J lost 5 bases, and 3 bases stayed unmatched.

The rearrangement uses TRBV5-5 and TRBJ1-1, with D unresolved. Germline V gene sequence: CDR1 SGHKS, CDR2 YYEKEE (reference sequence). V lost 1 base to trimming and J lost 2 bases, with 6 bases between them. There are 13 residues in the CDR3. The CDR3 loop is CASSLPGNTEAFF. The CDR3 DNA follows: TGTGCCAGCAGCTTGCCAGGTAACACTGAAGCTTTCTTT.

The rearrangement links TRBV18 to TRBJ2-7; 8 bases agree with TRBD1. V gave up 0 bases and J gave up 7 bases; unmatched junction bases: 8. Germline CDR1 reads KGHSH; CDR2 reads LQKENI. This CDR3 has 15 residues. CDR3 nucleotide sequence: TGTGCCAGCTCACCACCGTCCGTGACAGGGGTTGAGCAGTACTTC. Translation gives CASSPPSVTGVEQYF.

The rearrangement joins TRBV10-3 to TRBJ2-3; D possibly matches TRBD1 or TRBD2 (6 bases each). Germline V gene sequence: CDR1 ENHRY, CDR2 SYGVKD. The CDR3 runs to 14 residues. V lost 4 bases and J lost 14, with 22 bases in between. The CDR3 spells CAISGLSTQGRMYF. CDR3 nucleotide sequence: TGTGCCATCAGTGGTTTATCGACCCAGGGGAGGATGTATTTT.